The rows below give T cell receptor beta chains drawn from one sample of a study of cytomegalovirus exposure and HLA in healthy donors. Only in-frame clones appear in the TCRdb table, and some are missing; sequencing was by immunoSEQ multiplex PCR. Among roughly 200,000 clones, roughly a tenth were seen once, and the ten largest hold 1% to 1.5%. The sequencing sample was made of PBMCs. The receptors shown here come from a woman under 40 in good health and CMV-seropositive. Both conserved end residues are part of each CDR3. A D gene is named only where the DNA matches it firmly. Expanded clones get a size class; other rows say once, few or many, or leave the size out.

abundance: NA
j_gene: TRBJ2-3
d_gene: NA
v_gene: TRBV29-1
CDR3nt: TGCAGCGACCTAGTGGGGAGGCATGGCACAGATACGCAGTATTTT
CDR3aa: CSDLVGRHGTDTQYF

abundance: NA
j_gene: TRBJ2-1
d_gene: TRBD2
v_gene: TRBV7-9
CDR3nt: TGTGCCAGCAGCTTAGTCAGGAGTAGCGGGGACCACAATGAGCAGTTCTTC
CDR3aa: CASSLVRSSGDHNEQFF

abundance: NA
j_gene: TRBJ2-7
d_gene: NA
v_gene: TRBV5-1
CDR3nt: TGCGCCAGCAGCCTCGACTGGAGCTCCTACGAGCAGTACTTC
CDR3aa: CASSLDWSSYEQYF

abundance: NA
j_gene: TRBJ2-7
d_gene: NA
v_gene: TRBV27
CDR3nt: TGTGCCAGCAGTTTAATGGTGACTCCCTACGAGCAGTACTTC
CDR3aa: CASSLMVTPYEQYF

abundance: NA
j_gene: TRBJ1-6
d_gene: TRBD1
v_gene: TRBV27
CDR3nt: TGTGCCAGCACCCGGGACAGGGCTTCACCCCTCCACTTT
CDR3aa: CASTRDRASPLHF

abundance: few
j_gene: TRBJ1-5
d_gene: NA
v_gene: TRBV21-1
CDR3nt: TGTGCCAGCAGCACATCGAAGGGACAGGGTAGCAATCAGCCCCAGCATTTT
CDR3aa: CASSTSKGQGSNQPQHF

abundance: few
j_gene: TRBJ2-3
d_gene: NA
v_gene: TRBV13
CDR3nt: TGTGCCAGCAGCTTAAGCAGCGACGGGGTAAGCACAGATACGCAGTATTTT
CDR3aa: CASSLSSDGVSTDTQYF

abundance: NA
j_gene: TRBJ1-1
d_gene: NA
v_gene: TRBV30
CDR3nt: TGTGCCTGGAGACAGGGTCCTAACACTGAAGCTTTCTTT
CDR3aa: CAWRQGPNTEAFF

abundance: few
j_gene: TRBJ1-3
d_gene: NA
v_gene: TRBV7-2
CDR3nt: TGTGCCAGCAGCCTAGGACAGAAGTCAAACACCATATATTTT
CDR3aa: CASSLGQKSNTIYF

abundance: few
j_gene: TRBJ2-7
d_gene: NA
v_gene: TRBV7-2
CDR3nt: TGTGCCAGCAGCTTAGCACAGGGTAATTTGCCCTACGAGCAGTACTTC
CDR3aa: CASSLAQGNLPYEQYF

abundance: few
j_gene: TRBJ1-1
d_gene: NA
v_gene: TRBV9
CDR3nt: TGTGCCAGCAGCGCCAGGGGTCGTGGGTTTGACACTGAAGCTTTCTTT
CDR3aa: CASSARGRGFDTEAFF

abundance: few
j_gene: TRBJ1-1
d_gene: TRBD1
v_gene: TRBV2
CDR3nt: TGTGCCAGCAGTGGACAGGGTGGCACTGAAGCTTTCTTT
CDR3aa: CASSGQGGTEAFF

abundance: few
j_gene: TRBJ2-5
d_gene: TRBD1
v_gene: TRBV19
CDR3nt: TGTGCCAGTAGTATATCACGACAGGGTAGGATGGAGACCCAGTACTTC
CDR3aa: CASSISRQGRMETQYF

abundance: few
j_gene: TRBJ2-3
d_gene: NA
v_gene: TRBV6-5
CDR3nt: TGTGCCAGCAGTTACAGAGGGAACCTTCGCTCGGATACGCAGTATTTT
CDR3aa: CASSYRGNLRSDTQYF

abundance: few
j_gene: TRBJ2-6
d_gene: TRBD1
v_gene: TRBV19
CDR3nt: TGTGCCAGTAGTAGAGGGCCCGGGACAGGGGGCCTCTCTGGGGCCAACGTCCTGACTTTC
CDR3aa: CASSRGPGTGGLSGANVLTF

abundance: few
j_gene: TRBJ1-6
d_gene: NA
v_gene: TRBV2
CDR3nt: TGTGCCAGCAGTCCCAACAGCCTGAATTCACCCCTCCACTTT
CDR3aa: CASSPNSLNSPLHF

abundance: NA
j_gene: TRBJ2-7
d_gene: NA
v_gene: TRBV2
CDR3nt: TGTGCCAGCACCCAACAGGGCTCCCGTTCCCTTTACGAGCAGTACTTC
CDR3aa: CASTQQGSRSLYEQYF

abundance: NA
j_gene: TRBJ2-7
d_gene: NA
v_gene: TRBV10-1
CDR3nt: TGCGCCAGCAGTGATAATTACGAGCAGTACTTC
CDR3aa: CASSDNYEQYF

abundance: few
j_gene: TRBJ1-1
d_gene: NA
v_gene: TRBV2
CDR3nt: TGTGCCAGCAGCCCCGGACAGAGTGAGACTGAAGCTTTCTTT
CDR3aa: CASSPGQSETEAFF

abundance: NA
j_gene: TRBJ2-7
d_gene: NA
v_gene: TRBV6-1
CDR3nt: TGTGCCAGCAGTGAAAGGCGACGTGGATTTCTAGTCCCAACCTACGAGCAGTACTTC
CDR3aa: CASSERRRGFLVPTYEQYF

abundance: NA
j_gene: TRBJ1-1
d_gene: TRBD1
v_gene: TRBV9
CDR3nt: TGTGCCAGCAGCGAGACTACGACAGGGGTGGACACTGAAGCTTTCTTT
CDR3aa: CASSETTTGVDTEAFF

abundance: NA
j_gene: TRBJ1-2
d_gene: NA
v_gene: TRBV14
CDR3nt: TGTGCCAGCAGCCAAGTAACAGCTTATGGCTACACCTTC
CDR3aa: CASSQVTAYGYTF

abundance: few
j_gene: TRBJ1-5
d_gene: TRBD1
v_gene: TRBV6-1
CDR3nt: TGTGCCAGCAGTGAAGGGGACAGCAGCAATCAGCCCCAGCATTTT
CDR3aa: CASSEGDSSNQPQHF

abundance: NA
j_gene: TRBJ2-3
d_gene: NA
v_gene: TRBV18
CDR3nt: TGTGCCAGCTCACCACCAAGAGCAGATACGCAGTATTTT
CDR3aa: CASSPPRADTQYF

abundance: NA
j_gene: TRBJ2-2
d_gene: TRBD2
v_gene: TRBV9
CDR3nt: TGTGCCAGCAGCGTAGTAGCGGGAGGTGGAACCGGGGAGCTGTTTTTT
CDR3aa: CASSVVAGGGTGELFF

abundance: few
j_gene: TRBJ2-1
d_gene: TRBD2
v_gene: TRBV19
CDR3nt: TGTGCCAGTCGAGTGGCTAGCGGGAGTAATGAGCAGTTCTTC
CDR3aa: CASRVASGSNEQFF

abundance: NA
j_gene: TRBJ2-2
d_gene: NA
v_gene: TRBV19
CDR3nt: TGTGCCAGTAGTATAAACAGGAACACCGGGGAGCTGTTTTTT
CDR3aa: CASSINRNTGELFF

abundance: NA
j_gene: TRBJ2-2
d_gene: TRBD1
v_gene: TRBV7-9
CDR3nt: TGTGCCATTACCCCCCGGGACAGGAACACCGGGGAGCTGTTTTTT
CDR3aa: CAITPRDRNTGELFF

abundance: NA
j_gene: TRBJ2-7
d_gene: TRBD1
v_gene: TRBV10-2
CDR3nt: TGCGCCAGCTCAGAAGGACAGGGGGACGAGCAGTACTTC
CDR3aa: CASSEGQGDEQYF

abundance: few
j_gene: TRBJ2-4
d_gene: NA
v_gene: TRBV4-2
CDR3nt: TGTGCCAGCAGCGGTGCAGGGTTGAACATTCAGTACTTC
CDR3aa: CASSGAGLNIQYF

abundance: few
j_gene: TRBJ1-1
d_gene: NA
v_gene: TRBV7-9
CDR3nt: TGTGCCAGCAGCTTATATACAACGCCGAACACTGAAGCTTTCTTT
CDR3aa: CASSLYTTPNTEAFF